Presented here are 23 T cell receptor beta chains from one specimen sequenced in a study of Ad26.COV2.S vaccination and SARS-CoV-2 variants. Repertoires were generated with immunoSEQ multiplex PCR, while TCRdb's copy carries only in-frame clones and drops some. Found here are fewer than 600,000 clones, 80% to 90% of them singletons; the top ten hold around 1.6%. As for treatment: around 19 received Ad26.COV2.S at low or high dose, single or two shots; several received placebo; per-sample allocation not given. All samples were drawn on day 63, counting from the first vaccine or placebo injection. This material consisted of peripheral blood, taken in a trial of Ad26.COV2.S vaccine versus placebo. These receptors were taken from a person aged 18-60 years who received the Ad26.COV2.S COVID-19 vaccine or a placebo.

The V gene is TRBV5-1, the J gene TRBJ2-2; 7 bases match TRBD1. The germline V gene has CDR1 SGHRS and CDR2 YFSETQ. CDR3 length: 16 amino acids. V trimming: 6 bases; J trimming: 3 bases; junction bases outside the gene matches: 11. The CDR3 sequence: CASTTGAMTYTGELFF. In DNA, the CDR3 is TGCGCCAGCACCACAGGGGCCATGACTTACACCGGGGAGCTGTTTTTT.

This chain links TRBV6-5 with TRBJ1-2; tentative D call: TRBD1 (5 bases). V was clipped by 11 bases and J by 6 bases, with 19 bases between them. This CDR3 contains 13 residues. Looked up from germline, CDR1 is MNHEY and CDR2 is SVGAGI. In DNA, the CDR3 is TGTGCCGGACTCACTTGGGGGGTGGATGGCTACACCTTC. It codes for CAGLTWGVDGYTF.

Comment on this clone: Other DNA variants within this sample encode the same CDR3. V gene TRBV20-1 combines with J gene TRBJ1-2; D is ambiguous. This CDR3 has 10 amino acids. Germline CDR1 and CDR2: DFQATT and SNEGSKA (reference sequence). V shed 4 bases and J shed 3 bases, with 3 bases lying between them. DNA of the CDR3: TGCAGTGCTACTGACTATGGCTACACCTTC. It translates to CSATDYGYTF.

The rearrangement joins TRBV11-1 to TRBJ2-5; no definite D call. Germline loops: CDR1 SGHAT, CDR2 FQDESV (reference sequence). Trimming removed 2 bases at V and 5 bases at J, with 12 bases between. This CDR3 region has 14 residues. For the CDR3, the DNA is TGTGCCAGCAGCTTAAAGACTGATGGGGAGACCCAGTACTTC. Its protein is CASSLKTDGETQYF.

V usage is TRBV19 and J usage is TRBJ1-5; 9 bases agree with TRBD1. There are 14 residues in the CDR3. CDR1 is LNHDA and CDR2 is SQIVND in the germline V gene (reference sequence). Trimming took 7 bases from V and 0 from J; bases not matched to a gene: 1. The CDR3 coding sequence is TGTGCCAGTAACAGGGGGCATAGCAATCAGCCCCAGCATTTT. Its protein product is CASNRGHSNQPQHF.

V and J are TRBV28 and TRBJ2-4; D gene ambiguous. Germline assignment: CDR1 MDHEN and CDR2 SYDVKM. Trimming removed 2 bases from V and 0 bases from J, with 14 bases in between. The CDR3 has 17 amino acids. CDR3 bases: TGTGCCAGCAGTTTAAGAACGCCCAACCTAGCCAAAAACATTCAGTACTTC. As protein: CASSLRTPNLAKNIQYF.

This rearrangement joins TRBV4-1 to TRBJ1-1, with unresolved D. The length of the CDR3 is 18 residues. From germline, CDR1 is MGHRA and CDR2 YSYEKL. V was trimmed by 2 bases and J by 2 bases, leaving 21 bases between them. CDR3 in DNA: TGCGCCAGCAGCCAAAGATGGGCAGGCGGAGATACTAACACTGAAGCTTTCTTT. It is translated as CASSQRWAGGDTNTEAFF.

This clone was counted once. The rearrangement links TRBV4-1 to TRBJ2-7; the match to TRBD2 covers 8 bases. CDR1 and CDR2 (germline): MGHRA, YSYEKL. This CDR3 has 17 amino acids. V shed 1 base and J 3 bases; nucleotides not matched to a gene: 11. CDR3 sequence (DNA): TGCGCCAGCAGCCAAGTACGACAGAGCGGGAGTTACTACGAGCAGTACTTC. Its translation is CASSQVRQSGSYYEQYF.

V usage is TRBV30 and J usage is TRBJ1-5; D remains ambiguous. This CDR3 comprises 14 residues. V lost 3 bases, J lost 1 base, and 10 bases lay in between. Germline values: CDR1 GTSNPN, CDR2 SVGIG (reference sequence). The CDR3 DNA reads TGTGCCTGGAGCCAGGCCGCAAGCAATCAGCCCCAGCATTTT. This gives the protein CAWSQAASNQPQHF.

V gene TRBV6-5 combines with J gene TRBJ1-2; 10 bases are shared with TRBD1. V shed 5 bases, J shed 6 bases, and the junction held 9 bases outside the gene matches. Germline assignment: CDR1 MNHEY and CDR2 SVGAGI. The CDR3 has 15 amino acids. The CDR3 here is CASSHEGTGVDGYTF. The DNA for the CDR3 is TGTGCCAGCAGTCACGAAGGGACAGGGGTTGATGGCTACACCTTC.

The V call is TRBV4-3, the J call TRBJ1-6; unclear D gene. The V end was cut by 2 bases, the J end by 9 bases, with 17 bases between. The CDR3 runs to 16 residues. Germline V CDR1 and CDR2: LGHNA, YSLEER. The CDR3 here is CASSQTYPPGASPLHF. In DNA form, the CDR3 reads TGCGCCAGCAGCCAAACCTACCCCCCCGGCGCTTCACCCCTCCACTTT.

The CDR3 bases are TGTGCCAGCACCACCCTAGGTATGGACAAGGGCTACAATGAGCAGTTCTTC. It specifies CASTTLGMDKGYNEQFF. The chain recombines TRBV13 with TRBJ2-1; a possible D gene is TRBD1 (5 bases). This CDR3 is built from 17 residues. From germline, CDR1 is PRHDT and CDR2 FYEKMQ (reference sequence). The germline V and J ends were trimmed by 7 bases and 3 bases, with 22 bases remaining between them.

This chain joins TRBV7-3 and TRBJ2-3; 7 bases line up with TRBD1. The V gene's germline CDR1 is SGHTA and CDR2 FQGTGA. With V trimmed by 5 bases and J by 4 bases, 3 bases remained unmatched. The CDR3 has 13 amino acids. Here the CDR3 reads CASSRQGADTQYF. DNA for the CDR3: TGTGCCAGCAGCAGACAGGGAGCAGATACGCAGTATTTT. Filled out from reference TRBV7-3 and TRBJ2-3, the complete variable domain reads GAGVSQTPSNKVTEKGKYVELRCDPISGHTALYWYRQSLGQGPEFLIYFQGTGAADDSGLPNDRFFAVRPEGSVSTLKIQRTERGDSAVYLCASSRQGADTQYFGPGTRLTVL.

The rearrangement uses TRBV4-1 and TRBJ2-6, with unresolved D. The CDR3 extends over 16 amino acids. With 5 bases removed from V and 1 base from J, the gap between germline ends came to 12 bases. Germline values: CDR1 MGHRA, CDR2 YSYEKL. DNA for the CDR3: TGCGCCAGCAGCAAAGGACGCGGATCTGGGGCCAACGTCCTGACTTTC. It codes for CASSKGRGSGANVLTF.

Here the CDR3 reads CASSYSHPQETQYF. The CDR3 DNA is TGTGCCAGCAGTTACTCCCACCCTCAAGAGACCCAGTACTTC. V gene TRBV6-5 combines with J gene TRBJ2-5; D ambiguous. The CDR3 contains 14 residues. V lost 0 bases, J lost 2 bases, and 7 bases lay in between. The germline V gene encodes CDR1 MNHEY and CDR2 SVGAGI.

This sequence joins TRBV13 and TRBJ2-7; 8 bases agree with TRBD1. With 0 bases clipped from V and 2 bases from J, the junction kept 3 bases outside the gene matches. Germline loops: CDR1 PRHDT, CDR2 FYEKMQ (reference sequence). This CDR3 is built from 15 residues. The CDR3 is CASSLGRTGTYEQYF. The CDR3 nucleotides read TGTGCCAGCAGCTTAGGCCGGACAGGGACCTACGAGCAGTACTTC.

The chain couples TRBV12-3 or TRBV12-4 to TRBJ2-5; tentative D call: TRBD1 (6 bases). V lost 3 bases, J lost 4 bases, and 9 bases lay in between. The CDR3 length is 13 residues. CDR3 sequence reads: CASSFWGRETQYF. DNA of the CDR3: TGTGCCAGCAGTTTTTGGGGGCGAGAGACCCAGTACTTC.

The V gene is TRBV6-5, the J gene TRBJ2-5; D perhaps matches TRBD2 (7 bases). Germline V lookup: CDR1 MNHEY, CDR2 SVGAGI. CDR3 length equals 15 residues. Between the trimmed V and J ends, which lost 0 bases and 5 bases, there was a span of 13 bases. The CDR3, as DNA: TGTGCCAGCAGTTACTCGGGGGGGCGCAGGGAGACCCAGTACTTC. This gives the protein CASSYSGGRRETQYF.

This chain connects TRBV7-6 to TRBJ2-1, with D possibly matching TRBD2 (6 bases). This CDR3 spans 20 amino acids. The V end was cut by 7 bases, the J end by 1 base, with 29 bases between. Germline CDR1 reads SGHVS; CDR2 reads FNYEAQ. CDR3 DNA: TGTGCCAGCACCCCCGGGAGTCGAACTAAGCGTCCATTTTCCTACAATGAGCAGTTCTTC. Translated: CASTPGSRTKRPFSYNEQFF.

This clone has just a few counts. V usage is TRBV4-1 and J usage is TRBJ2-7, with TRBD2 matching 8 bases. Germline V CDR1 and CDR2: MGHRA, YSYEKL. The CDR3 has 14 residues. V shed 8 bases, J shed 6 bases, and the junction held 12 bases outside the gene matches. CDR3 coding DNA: TGCGCCAGCTCGAGCGGGAGCAGGGTTGGCGAGCAGTACTTC. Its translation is CASSSGSRVGEQYF.

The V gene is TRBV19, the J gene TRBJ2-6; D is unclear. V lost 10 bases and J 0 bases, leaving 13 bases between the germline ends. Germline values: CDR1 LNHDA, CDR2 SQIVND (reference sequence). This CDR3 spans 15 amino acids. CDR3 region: CATKSLSSGANVLTF. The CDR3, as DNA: TGTGCCACCAAGAGTTTATCCTCTGGGGCCAACGTCCTGACTTTC. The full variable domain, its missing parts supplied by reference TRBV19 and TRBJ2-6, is DGGITQSPKYLFRKEGQNVTLSCEQNLNHDAMYWYRQDPGQGLRLIYYSQIVNDFQKGDIAEGYSVSREKKESFPLTVTSAQKNPTAFYLCATKSLSSGANVLTFGAGSRLTVL.

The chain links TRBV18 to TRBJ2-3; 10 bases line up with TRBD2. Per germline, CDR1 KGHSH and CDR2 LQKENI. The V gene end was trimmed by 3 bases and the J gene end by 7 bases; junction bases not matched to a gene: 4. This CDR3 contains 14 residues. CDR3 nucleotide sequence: TGTGCCAGCTCACCCGTTAGCGGGAGGAATACGCAGTATTTT. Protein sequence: CASSPVSGRNTQYF.

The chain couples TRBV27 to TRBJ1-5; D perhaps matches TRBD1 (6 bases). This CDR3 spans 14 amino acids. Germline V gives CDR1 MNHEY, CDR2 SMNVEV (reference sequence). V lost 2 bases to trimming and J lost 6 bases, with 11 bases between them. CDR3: CASSLHRVAQPQHF. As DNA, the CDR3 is TGTGCCAGCAGTTTACACAGGGTTGCTCAGCCCCAGCATTTT.